This T cell receptor beta chain was captured in a study of blood T cell repertoires in COVID-19. Cohorts were based on clinical histories the participants reported. Repertoires were generated with immunoSEQ multiplex PCR, while TCRdb's copy carries only in-frame clones and drops some. The sample consists of roughly 220,000 clones, roughly 80% of them appearing once. Germline loops: CDR1 SGHTA, CDR2 FQGNSA. The trim removed 5 bases at V and 3 bases at J, leaving 15 bases unmatched. The CDR3 runs to 18 residues. The TCR was taken from a woman between 35 and 50 years old with acute COVID-19. The source material was PBMCs or T cells enriched from blood (not recorded which). V usage is TRBV7-2 and J usage is TRBJ2-5; TRBD2 aligns across 10 bases. The CDR3 DNA is TGTGCCAGCAGCAACCCTCCTAGCGGGAGCCCAGTGGAAGAGACCCAGTACTTC. Translated, it gives CASSNPPSGSPVEETQYF.